What follows is one T cell receptor beta chain and its context. This sample stems from a study of identifying expanded T cells in peripheral blood. TCRdb's copy holds only in-frame clones and misses some; the assay was immunoSEQ multiplex PCR. The sample lists about 82,000 clones; around 90% were seen once. Per the germline V gene, CDR1 is SGDLS and CDR2 is YYNGEE. The ends were cut back, 0 bases at V and 4 bases at J, with 10 bases in the middle. CDR3 length equals 14 residues. Sequenced: blood. This chain uses TRBV9 with TRBJ1-1, with no clear D. This receptor was taken from a person aged 18 to 75 in good health. The CDR3 loop reads CASSVGLGSTEAFF. As DNA, the CDR3 is TGTGCCAGCAGCGTAGGTCTGGGCAGCACTGAAGCTTTCTTT.